This entry lists 11 T cell receptor beta chains sequenced from one sample in a study of T cells in Graves' hyperthyroidism and ophthalmopathy. TCR beta CDR3 regions were amplified from RNA transcripts. A set of HTBI primers served as the primers for a first-round RT-PCR of the TCR CDR3. TCRdb recomputed calls from the multiplex PCR reads with MiXCR, one row per CDR3 protein. The sample holds 500,000 to 550,000 distinct CDR3 sequences; 20% are singletons and the top ten take 40% to 50%. The sequenced sample consisted of blood. These receptor sequences come from a man aged 35-49 years with Graves' ophthalmopathy.

This clonotype showed up just a few times. The rearrangement links TRBV7-9 to TRBJ1-6; D is possibly TRBD1 (5 bases). The germline V gene encodes CDR1 SEHNR and CDR2 FQNEAQ (reference sequence). V lost 9 bases to trimming and J lost 6 bases, with 12 bases between them. The CDR3 runs 13 residues. CDR3 DNA sequence: TGTGCCAGTCAGGGAGGAGGTAATTCACCCCTCCACTTT. It is translated as CASQGGGNSPLHF. The full variable domain, with the rest looked up from reference TRBV7-9 and TRBJ1-6, is DTGVSQNPRHKITKRGQNVTFRCDPISEHNRLYWYRQTLGQGPEFLTYFQNEAQLEKSRLLSDRFSAERPKGSFSTLEIQRTEQGDSAMYLCASQGGGNSPLHFGNGTRLTVT.

This clonotype was found a few times. The chain combines TRBV24-1 with TRBJ2-2; D is uncertain. CDR3 size: 13 residues. Between the trimmed V and J ends, which lost 4 bases and 4 bases, there was a span of 6 bases. Looked up from germline, CDR1 is KGHDR and CDR2 is SFDVKD. DNA of the CDR3: TGTGCCACCAGTGAGACAAGCACCGGGGAGCTGTTTTTT. Translated, it gives CATSETSTGELFF.

The V and J genes are TRBV10-3 and TRBJ2-4; 8 bases line up with TRBD1. The CDR3 sequence is 13 residues long. The ends lost 7 bases at V and 8 bases at J; junction bases unmatched: 7. Germline CDR1 reads ENHRY; CDR2 reads SYGVKD. CDR3: CAIKPGQEDIQYF. Written as DNA, the CDR3 is TGTGCCATCAAGCCGGGACAGGAAGACATTCAGTACTTC.

The rearrangement links TRBV18 to TRBJ1-1; the match to TRBD1 covers 7 bases. The CDR3 runs 16 residues. The V gene end was trimmed by 2 bases and the J gene end by 4 bases; junction bases not matched to a gene: 10. Germline V lookup: CDR1 KGHSH, CDR2 LQKENI. The CDR3 DNA reads as TGTGCCAGCTCACCATTGGGACAGAACTTGTTCACTGAAGCTTTCTTT. Residues: CASSPLGQNLFTEAFF.

This rearrangement joins TRBV12-3 or TRBV12-4 to TRBJ2-1, with 8 bases lining up with TRBD2. CDR3 size: 16 residues. J was trimmed by 7 bases and V by 2 bases; bases with no gene match: 10. The CDR3 region has the DNA TGTGCCAGCAGTTTAATCGCGGGAGGTCAGACTAATGAGCAGTTCTTC. It specifies CASSLIAGGQTNEQFF.

This clonotype was observed a few times. This chain links TRBV3-1 with TRBJ1-1; 7 nucleotides match TRBD1. V dropped 2 bases and J dropped 6; count of bases not matched to a gene: 9. Germline V CDR1 and CDR2: LGHDT, YNNKEL (reference sequence). There are 15 residues in the CDR3. CDR3 sequence reads: CASSQTTGRFAEAFF. CDR3 in DNA: TGTGCCAGCAGCCAAACGACAGGGAGGTTCGCTGAAGCTTTCTTT.

This clonotype was counted a few times. The rearrangement links TRBV6-5 to TRBJ2-5; TRBD2 matches 9 bases. CDR3 length: 17 amino acids. Germline loops: CDR1 MNHEY, CDR2 SVGAGI. Unmatched junction bases numbered 11, after V lost 1 base and J lost 5 bases. The CDR3 DNA is TGTGCCAGCAGTTACTACACCTTAGCGGGGGCCGGGGAGACCCAGTACTTC. It yields the protein CASSYYTLAGAGETQYF.

In regard to this clonotype: Possible read error: a much larger clone is one base away. CDR3 amino acids: CASSFQGTVGSEAFF. The CDR3 nucleotides read TGTGCCAGCAGTTTTCAGGGGACGGTTGGGAGTGAAGCTTTCTTT. The chain recombines TRBV12-3 or TRBV12-4 with TRBJ1-1; TRBD1 is a possible D gene (6 bases). The CDR3 contains 15 residues. The V end lost 3 bases, the J end lost 7 bases, and 18 bases lay between the germline ends.

This clonotype turned up a few times. The chain joins TRBV5-5 to TRBJ1-2; tentatively, D is TRBD1 (6 bases). Trimming removed 0 bases at V and 4 bases at J, with 13 bases between. This CDR3 region has 15 residues. Per germline, CDR1 SGHKS and CDR2 YYEKEE (reference sequence). CDR3 residues: CASSLGGGASYGYTF. CDR3 bases: TGTGCCAGCAGCTTGGGGGGGGGCGCTTCCTATGGCTACACCTTC.

This clonotype was found a few times. The V and J genes are TRBV6-5 and TRBJ1-5; no clear D. V lost 0 bases to trimming and J lost 9 bases, with 9 bases between them. In germline, CDR1 is MNHEY, CDR2 SVGAGI. The CDR3 is 13 amino acids. The DNA of the CDR3 is TGTGCCAGCAGTTACTCGATGCGGGGGCCCCAGCATTTT. Its translation: CASSYSMRGPQHF.

As for this clonotype: One end of the junction fails to match germline, which may point to a read error. J is TRBJ2-7 and V is TRBV28; D is unclear. In germline, CDR1 is MDHEN, CDR2 SYDVKM. The length of the CDR3 is 11 residues. The CDR3 region has the DNA TGTGCCGGCAGTCCCACCCGAGAGCAGTACTTC. It encodes CAGSPTREQYF.